Shown below are 8 T cell receptor beta chains from a single sample sequenced in a study of CD8 T cells in ankylosing spondylitis. TCRdb itself ran the 5' RACE reads through MiXCR, one entry per CDR3 protein. The table records roughly 130,000 distinct CDR3 sequences, approximately 14% of them present only once. Sequenced sample: blood, either unsorted or a sorted T cell fraction (not recorded which). These receptor sequences come from a female donor with ankylosing spondylitis or in good health (not recorded which).

Ten or more counts support this clonotype. The V and J genes are TRBV29-1 and TRBJ2-3; no clear D gene. Germline V gene data show CDR1 as SQVTM and CDR2 as ANQGSEA. V was cut by 6 bases and J by 2 bases, with 12 bases left in between. The CDR3 totals 13 residues. CDR3 DNA: TGCAGCGTCCAGACCGTCCACACAGATACGCAGTATTTT. It codes for CSVQTVHTDTQYF.

In this sample, this clonotype turned up a few times. The chain has TRBV20-1 and TRBJ2-7; possible D gene TRBD2, 6 bases. V dropped 1 base and J dropped 6 bases, with 16 bases sitting between them. Germline loops: CDR1 DFQATT, CDR2 SNEGSKA (reference sequence). The CDR3 sequence is 14 residues long. Here the CDR3 DNA reads TGCAGTGCTAGAGTTGGCGGGGCCCCCTTCGAGCAGTACTTC. Amino acids: CSARVGGAPFEQYF.

This clonotype was seen repeatedly, ten times or more. The chain combines TRBV12-3 or TRBV12-4 with TRBJ1-5; no clear D. V lost 3 bases to trimming and J lost 4 bases, with 10 bases between them. The CDR3 sequence is 14 residues long. In DNA, the CDR3 is TGTGCCAGCAGTTTGTCGGAGAGAAATCAGCCCCAGCATTTT. This sequence encodes CASSLSERNQPQHF.

The chain couples TRBV24-1 to TRBJ2-1, with TRBD2 as a possible D gene (7 bases). V was cut by 4 bases and J by 7 bases, with 13 bases left in between. Germline CDR1 and CDR2: KGHDR and SFDVKD. The CDR3 is 14 amino acids. The CDR3 coding sequence is TGTGCCACCAGTGACCCCGGGGGGCTTAATGAGCAGTTCTTC. This translates into CATSDPGGLNEQFF.

This clonotype was seen a handful of times. The chain employs TRBV5-1 and TRBJ2-3; 12 bases are shared with TRBD2. J gave up 2 bases and V 4 bases, and 14 bases lay outside the gene matches. Germline V gene sequence: CDR1 SGHRS, CDR2 YFSETQ. The CDR3 sequence is 19 residues long. This chain's CDR3 is CASSPTQEGLAGTTDTQYF. DNA of the CDR3: TGCGCCAGCAGCCCCACGCAGGAAGGACTAGCGGGGACCACAGATACGCAGTATTTT.

This clonotype was recorded at least ten times. The J gene is TRBJ1-1, the V gene TRBV5-1; TRBD1 agrees at 8 bases. CDR1 SGHRS and CDR2 YFSETQ come from the germline V gene. The V and J ends lost 0 bases and 4 bases, in that order; junction bases with no gene match: 5. There are 15 residues in the CDR3. This CDR3 reads CASSLALGQGTEAFF. The CDR3 region has the DNA TGCGCCAGCAGCTTGGCCTTAGGACAGGGCACTGAAGCTTTCTTT.

The table lists this clonotype with a few counts. The V call is TRBV5-1, the J call TRBJ2-1; TRBD1 matches 8 bases. The CDR3 totals 16 residues. From germline, CDR1 is SGHRS and CDR2 YFSETQ. J lost 4 bases, V lost 0 bases, and 6 bases had no gene match. The CDR3 sequence is CASSLAGTGGYNEQFF. The CDR3 nucleotides read TGCGCCAGCAGCTTGGCCGGTACAGGGGGGTACAATGAGCAGTTCTTC.

The chain couples TRBV7-2 to TRBJ2-3; TRBD1 matches 7 bases. CDR1 is SGHTA, CDR2 FQGNSA, per germline. The J segment lost 0 bases and the V segment lost 4 bases, leaving 7 bases of the junction unmatched. The CDR3 is 16 amino acids. For the CDR3, the DNA is TGTGCCAGCAGCTCCTGGGGGACAGAAAGCACAGATACGCAGTATTTT. This translates into CASSSWGTESTDTQYF.